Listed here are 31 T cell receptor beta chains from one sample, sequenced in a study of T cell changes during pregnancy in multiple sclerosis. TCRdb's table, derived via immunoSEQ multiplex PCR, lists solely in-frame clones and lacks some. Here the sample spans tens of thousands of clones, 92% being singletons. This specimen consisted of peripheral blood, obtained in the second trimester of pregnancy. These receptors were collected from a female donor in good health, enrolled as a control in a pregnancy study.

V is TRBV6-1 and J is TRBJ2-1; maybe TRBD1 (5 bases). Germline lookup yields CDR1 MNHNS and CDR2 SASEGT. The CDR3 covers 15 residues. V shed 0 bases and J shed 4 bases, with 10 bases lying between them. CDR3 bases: TGTGCCAGCAGTGAAGCAAGGGGCACTTACAATGAGCAGTTCTTC. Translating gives CASSEARGTYNEQFF.

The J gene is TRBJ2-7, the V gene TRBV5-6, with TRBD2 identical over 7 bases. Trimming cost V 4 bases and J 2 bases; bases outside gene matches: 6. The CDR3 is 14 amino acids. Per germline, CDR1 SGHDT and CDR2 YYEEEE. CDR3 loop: CASSDTSAAYEQYF. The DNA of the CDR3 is TGTGCCAGCAGCGACACTAGCGCAGCCTACGAGCAGTACTTC.

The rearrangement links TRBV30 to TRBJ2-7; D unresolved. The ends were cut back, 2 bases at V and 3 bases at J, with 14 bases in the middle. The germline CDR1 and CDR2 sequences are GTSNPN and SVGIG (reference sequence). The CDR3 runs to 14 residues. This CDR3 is CAWSLNPPFYEQYF. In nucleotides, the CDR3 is TGTGCCTGGAGTTTAAATCCCCCCTTCTACGAGCAGTACTTC.

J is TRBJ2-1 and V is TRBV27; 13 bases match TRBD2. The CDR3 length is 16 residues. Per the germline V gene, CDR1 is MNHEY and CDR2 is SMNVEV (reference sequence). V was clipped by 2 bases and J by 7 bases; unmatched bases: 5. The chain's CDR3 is CASSLGLAGERNEQFF. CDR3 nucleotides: TGTGCCAGCAGTTTAGGACTAGCGGGAGAAAGGAATGAGCAGTTCTTC.

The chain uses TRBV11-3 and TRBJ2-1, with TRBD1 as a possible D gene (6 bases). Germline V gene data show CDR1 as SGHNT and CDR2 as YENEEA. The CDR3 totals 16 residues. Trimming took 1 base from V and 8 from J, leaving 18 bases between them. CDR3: CASSLGLNRDIDEQFF. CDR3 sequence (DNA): TGTGCCAGCAGCTTAGGCCTCAACCGGGACATCGATGAGCAGTTCTTC.

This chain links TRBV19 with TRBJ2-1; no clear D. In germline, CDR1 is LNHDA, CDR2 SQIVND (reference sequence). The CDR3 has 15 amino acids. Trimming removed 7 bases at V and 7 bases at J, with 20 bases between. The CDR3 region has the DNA TGTGCCAGTACTACTTCTGAGGCCCCTCGAAATGAGCAGTTCTTC. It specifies CASTTSEAPRNEQFF.

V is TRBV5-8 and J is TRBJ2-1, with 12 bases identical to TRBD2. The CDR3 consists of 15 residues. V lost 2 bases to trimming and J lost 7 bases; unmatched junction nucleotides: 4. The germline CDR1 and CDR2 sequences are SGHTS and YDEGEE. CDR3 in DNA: TGTGCCAGCAGCTTCGGGCTAGCGGGGGGGAATGAGCAGTTCTTC. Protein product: CASSFGLAGGNEQFF.

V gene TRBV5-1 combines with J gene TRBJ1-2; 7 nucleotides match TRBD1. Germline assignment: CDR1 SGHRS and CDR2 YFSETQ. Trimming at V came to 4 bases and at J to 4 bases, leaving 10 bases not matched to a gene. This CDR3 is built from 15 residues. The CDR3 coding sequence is TGCGCCAGCAGCACACAGACAGGGTCCTCCTATGGCTACACCTTC. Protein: CASSTQTGSSYGYTF.

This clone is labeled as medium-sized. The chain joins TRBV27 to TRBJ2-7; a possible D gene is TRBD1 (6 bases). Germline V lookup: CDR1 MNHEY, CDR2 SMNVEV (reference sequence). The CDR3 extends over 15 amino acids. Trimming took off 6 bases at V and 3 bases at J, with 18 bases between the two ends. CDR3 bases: TGTGCCAGCAGCCCCGGGACATACGGTTACTACGAGCAGTACTTC. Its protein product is CASSPGTYGYYEQYF.

The CDR3 bases are TGTGCCAGCAGCTTAGTAGTGCGGGAGGGAATCCGCCACGAGCAGTACTTC. Its translation is CASSLVVREGIRHEQYF. V is TRBV7-9 and J is TRBJ2-7, with 9 bases matching TRBD2. The CDR3 has 17 residues. Germline-derived CDR1 and CDR2 are SEHNR and FQNEAQ (reference sequence). The ends lost 1 base at V and 5 bases at J; junction bases unmatched: 12. The whole variable domain, remainder taken from reference TRBV7-9 and TRBJ2-7, is DTGVSQNPRHKITKRGQNVTFRCDPISEHNRLYWYRQTLGQGPEFLTYFQNEAQLEKSRLLSDRFSAERPKGSFSTLEIQRTEQGDSAMYLCASSLVVREGIRHEQYFGPGTRLTVT.

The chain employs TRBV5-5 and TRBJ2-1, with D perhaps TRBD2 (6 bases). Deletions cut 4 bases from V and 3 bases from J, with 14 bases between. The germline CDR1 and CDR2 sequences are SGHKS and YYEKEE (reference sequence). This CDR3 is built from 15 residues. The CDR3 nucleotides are TGTGCCAGCAGCGCCCGGGACTTTTTCTACAATGAGCAGTTCTTC. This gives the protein CASSARDFFYNEQFF.

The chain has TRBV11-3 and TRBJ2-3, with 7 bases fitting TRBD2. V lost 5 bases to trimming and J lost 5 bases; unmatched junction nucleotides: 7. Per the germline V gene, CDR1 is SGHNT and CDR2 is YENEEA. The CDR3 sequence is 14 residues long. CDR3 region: CASSLQTGGDTQYF. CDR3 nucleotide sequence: TGTGCCAGCAGCCTACAAACGGGAGGAGATACGCAGTATTTT. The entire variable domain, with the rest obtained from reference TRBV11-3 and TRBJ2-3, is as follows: EAGVVQSPRYKIIEKKQPVAFWCNPISGHNTLYWYLQNLGQGPELLIRYENEEAVDDSQLPKDRFSAERLKGVDSTLKIQPAELGDSAVYLCASSLQTGGDTQYFGPGTRLTVL.

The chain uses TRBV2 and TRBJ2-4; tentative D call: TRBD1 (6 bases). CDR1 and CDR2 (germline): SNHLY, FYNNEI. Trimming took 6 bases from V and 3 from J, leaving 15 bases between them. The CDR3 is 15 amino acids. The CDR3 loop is CASRGTNAYKNIQYF. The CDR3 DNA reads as TGTGCCAGCAGGGGGACAAACGCCTACAAAAACATTCAGTACTTC.

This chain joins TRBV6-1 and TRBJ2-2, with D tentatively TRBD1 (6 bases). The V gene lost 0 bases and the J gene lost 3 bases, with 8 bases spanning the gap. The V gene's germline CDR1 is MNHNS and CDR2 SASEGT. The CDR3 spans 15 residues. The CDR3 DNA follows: TGTGCCAGCAGTGAAGCGACAGGTGACACCGGGGAGCTGTTTTTT. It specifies CASSEATGDTGELFF.

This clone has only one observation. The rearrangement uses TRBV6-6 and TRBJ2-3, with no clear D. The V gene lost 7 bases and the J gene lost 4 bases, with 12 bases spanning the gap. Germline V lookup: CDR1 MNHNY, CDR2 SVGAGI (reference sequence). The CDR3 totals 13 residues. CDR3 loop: CASTLPVSDTQYF. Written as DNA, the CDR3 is TGTGCCAGCACCCTCCCGGTATCAGATACGCAGTATTTT.

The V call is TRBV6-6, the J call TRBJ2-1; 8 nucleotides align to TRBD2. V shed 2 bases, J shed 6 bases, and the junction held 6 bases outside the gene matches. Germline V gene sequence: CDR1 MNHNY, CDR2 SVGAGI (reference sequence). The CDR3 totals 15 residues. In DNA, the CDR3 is TGTGCCAGCAGTTACCGTGCGGGGGGATCCAATGAGCAGTTCTTC. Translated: CASSYRAGGSNEQFF.

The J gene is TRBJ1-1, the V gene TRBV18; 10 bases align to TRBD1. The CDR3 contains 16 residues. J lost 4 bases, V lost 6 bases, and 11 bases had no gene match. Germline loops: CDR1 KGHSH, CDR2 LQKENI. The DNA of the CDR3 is TGTGCCAGCTCCGAGGGACAGGGGCCAGGGAGCACTGAAGCTTTCTTT. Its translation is CASSEGQGPGSTEAFF.

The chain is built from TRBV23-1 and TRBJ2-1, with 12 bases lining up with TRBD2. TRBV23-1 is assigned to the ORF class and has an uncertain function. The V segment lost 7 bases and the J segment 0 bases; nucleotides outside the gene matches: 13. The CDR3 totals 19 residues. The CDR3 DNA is TGCGCCAGCACCAAAACGCTACTAGCGGGAGGACCCTCCTACAATGAGCAGTTCTTC. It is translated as CASTKTLLAGGPSYNEQFF.

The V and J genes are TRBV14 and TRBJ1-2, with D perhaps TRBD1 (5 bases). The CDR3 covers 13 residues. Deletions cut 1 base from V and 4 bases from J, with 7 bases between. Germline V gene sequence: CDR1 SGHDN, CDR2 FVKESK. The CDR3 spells CASSQGQSYGYTF. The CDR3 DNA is TGTGCCAGCAGCCAAGGACAGAGCTATGGCTACACCTTC.

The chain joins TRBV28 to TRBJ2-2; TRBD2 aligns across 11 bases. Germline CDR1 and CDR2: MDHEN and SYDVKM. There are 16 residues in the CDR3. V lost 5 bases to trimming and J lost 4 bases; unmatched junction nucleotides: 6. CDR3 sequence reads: CASSRSSGGPTGELFF. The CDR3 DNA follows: TGTGCCAGCAGTAGATCTAGCGGGGGGCCCACCGGGGAGCTGTTTTTT.

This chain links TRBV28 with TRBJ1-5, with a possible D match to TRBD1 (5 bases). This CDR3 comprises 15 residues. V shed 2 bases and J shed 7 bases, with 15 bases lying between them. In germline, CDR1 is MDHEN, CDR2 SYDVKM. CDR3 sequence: CASSLTVPGPQPQHF. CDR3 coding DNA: TGTGCCAGCAGTTTAACGGTTCCAGGGCCACAGCCCCAGCATTTT.

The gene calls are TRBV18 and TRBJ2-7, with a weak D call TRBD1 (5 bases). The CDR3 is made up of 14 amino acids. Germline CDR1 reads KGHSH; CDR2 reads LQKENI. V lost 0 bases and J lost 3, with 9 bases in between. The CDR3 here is CASSPPGRNYEQYF. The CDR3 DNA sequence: TGTGCCAGCTCACCACCGGGGCGAAACTACGAGCAGTACTTC. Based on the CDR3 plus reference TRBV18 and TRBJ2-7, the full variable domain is NAGVMQNPRHLVRRRGQEARLRCSPMKGHSHVYWYRQLPEEGLKFMVYLQKENIIDESGMPKERFSAEFPKEGPSILRIQQVVRGDSAAYFCASSPPGRNYEQYFGPGTRLTVT.

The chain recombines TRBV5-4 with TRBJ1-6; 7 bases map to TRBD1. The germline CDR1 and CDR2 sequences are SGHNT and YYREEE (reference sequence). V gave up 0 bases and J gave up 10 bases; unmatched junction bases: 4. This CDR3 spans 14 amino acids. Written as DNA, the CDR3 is TGTGCCAGCAGCTTGGATAGGGGGCTCTCACCCCTCCACTTT. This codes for CASSLDRGLSPLHF.

The CDR3 loop is CSVGQSAEQFF. In DNA, the CDR3 is TGCAGCGTTGGGCAGAGCGCTGAGCAGTTCTTC. This chain uses TRBV29-1 with TRBJ2-1; D is undetermined. The germline CDR1 and CDR2 sequences are SQVTM and ANQGSEA. This CDR3 is built from 11 residues. The V end was cut by 4 bases, the J end by 9 bases, with 10 bases between.

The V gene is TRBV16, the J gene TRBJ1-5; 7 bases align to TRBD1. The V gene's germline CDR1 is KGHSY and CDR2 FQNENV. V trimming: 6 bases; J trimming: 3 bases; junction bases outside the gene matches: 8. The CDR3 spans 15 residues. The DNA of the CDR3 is TGTGCCAGCAGACTGACAGGGACCCCCAATCAGCCCCAGCATTTT. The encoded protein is CASRLTGTPNQPQHF.

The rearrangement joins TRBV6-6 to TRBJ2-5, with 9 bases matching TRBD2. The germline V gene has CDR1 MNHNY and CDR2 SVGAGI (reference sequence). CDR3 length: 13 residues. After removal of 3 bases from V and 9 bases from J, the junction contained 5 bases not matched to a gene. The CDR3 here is CASSYSGGRAQYF. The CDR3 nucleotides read TGTGCCAGCAGTTATAGCGGGGGACGGGCCCAGTACTTC.

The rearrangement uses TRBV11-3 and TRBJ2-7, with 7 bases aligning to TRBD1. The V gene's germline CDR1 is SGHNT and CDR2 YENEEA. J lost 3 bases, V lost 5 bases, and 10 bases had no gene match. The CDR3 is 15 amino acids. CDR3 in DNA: TGTGCCAGCAGCCTACAGACAGGGACCTTCTACGAGCAGTACTTC. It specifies CASSLQTGTFYEQYF.

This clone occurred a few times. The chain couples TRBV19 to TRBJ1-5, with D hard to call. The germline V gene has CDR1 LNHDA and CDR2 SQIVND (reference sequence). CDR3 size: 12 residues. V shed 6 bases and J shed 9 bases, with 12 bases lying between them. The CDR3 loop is CASSDGVWPQHF. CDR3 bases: TGTGCCAGTAGCGACGGGGTCTGGCCCCAGCATTTT. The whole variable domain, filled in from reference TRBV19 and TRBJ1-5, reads DGGITQSPKYLFRKEGQNVTLSCEQNLNHDAMYWYRQDPGQGLRLIYYSQIVNDFQKGDIAEGYSVSREKKESFPLTVTSAQKNPTAFYLCASSDGVWPQHFGDGTRLSIL.

CDR3 DNA: TGTGCCAGCTCACCAAACCTAGCGGGACAAGAGACCCAGTACTTC. Residues: CASSPNLAGQETQYF. The J gene is TRBJ2-5, the V gene TRBV18; TRBD2 matches 9 bases. The CDR3 runs 15 residues. Germline values: CDR1 KGHSH, CDR2 LQKENI. The ends lost 2 bases at V and 2 bases at J; junction bases unmatched: 3. Looking up the rest from reference TRBV18 and TRBJ2-5 gives the full variable domain: NAGVMQNPRHLVRRRGQEARLRCSPMKGHSHVYWYRQLPEEGLKFMVYLQKENIIDESGMPKERFSAEFPKEGPSILRIQQVVRGDSAAYFCASSPNLAGQETQYFGPGTRLLVL.

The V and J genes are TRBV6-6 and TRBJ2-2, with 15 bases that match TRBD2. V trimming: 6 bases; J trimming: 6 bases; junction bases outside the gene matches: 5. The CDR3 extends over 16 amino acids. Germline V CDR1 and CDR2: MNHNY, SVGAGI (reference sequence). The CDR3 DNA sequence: TGTGCCAGCAGCTACCGGACTAGCGGGGGGGCCGGGGAGCTGTTTTTT. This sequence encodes CASSYRTSGGAGELFF.

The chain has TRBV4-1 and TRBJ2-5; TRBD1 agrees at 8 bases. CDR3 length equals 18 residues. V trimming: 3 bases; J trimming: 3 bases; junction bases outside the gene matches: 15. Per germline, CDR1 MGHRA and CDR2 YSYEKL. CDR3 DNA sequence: TGCGCCAGCAGCCAGCTCTCGAACAGGGGGTTATCAGAAGAGACCCAGTACTTC. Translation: CASSQLSNRGLSEETQYF.